This T cell receptor beta chain was sequenced during a study of blood T cell repertoires in COVID-19. This CDR3 has 15 residues. V shed 4 bases and J shed 10 bases, with 20 bases lying between them. Germline assignment: CDR1 SGHTA and CDR2 FQGNSA. TCRdb's table, derived via immunoSEQ multiplex PCR, lists solely in-frame clones and lacks some. Here the sample spans roughly 120,000 clones, roughly 80% being singletons. The gene calls are TRBV7-2 and TRBJ2-4; D not resolved. This TCR was recovered from a man aged 45-65 years with acute or convalescent COVID-19. Material for sequencing was peripheral blood. The CDR3 loop reads CASSSRVASNGIQYF. CDR3 DNA sequence: TGTGCCAGCAGCTCTCGCGTCGCCTCGAACGGGATTCAGTACTTC.